One sample yielded the 8 T cell receptor beta chains listed below, sequenced in a study of blood T cell repertoires in COVID-19. This table comes from immunoSEQ multiplex PCR, and its TCRdb copy is limited to in-frame clones, with some not included. The sample consists of about 89,000 clones, 80% to 90% of them appearing once. The sequenced sample was peripheral blood. Receptors originate from a man older than 75 with active or convalescent COVID-19.

J is TRBJ1-2 and V is TRBV20-1, with 11 bases identical to TRBD1. Germline lookup yields CDR1 DFQATT and CDR2 SNEGSKA (reference sequence). Trimming took 3 bases from V and 4 from J; bases not matched to a gene: 4. CDR3 size: 14 residues. CDR3 nucleotides: TGCAGTGCTAGTAGGACAGGGGGCAGCTATGGCTACACCTTC. It specifies CSASRTGGSYGYTF.

The chain employs TRBV25-1 and TRBJ2-2; D possibly corresponds to TRBD2 (5 bases). From germline, CDR1 is MGHDK and CDR2 SYGVNS. The CDR3 sequence is 14 residues long. V gave up 2 bases and J gave up 8 bases, with 12 bases separating them. CDR3 in DNA: TGTGCCAGCAGTGAAAGTCTAGCAACAGGGGAGCTGTTTTTT. Translation: CASSESLATGELFF. The entire variable domain, with the rest obtained from reference TRBV25-1 and TRBJ2-2, is as follows: EADIYQTPRYLVIGTGKKITLECSQTMGHDKMYWYQQDPGMELHLIHYSYGVNSTEKGDLSSESTVSRIRTEHFPLTLESARPSHTSQYLCASSESLATGELFFGEGSRLTVL.

This clone was recorded once. The chain recombines TRBV3-1 (or the pseudogene TRBV3-2) with TRBJ2-5; no clear D gene. With 1 base removed from V and 1 base from J, the gap between germline ends came to 16 bases. The CDR3 extends over 17 amino acids. CDR1 is LGHDT and CDR2 is YNNKEL in the germline V gene (reference sequence). The CDR3 coding sequence is TGTGCCAGCAGCCAAGGCTTGGTAGCTTTACCCCAAGAGACCCAGTACTTC. This sequence encodes CASSQGLVALPQETQYF.

The chain is built from TRBV7-9 and TRBJ2-3; TRBD2 aligns across 16 bases. V lost 3 bases to trimming and J lost 4 bases; unmatched junction nucleotides: 4. Germline CDR1 reads SEHNR; CDR2 reads FQNEAQ (reference sequence). The CDR3 length is 17 residues. Written as DNA, the CDR3 is TGTGCCAGCAGCTTGCAAGGGACTAGCGGGAGGGCAGATACGCAGTATTTT. This encodes CASSLQGTSGRADTQYF.

V usage is TRBV13 and J usage is TRBJ2-6, with a weak D call TRBD1 (6 bases). V lost 6 bases, J lost 11 bases, and 23 bases lay in between. The CDR3 length is 16 residues. Germline V lookup: CDR1 PRHDT, CDR2 FYEKMQ (reference sequence). In nucleotides, the CDR3 is TGTGCCAGCAGTGGGCAGGGGTTTGGTTCGCGCGACGTCCTGACTTTC. Translated: CASSGQGFGSRDVLTF.

The CDR3 protein is CASNPFKSGRNTEAFF. The CDR3 DNA reads as TGTGCCAGCAACCCCTTTAAGAGTGGGCGGAACACTGAAGCTTTCTTT. The chain employs TRBV11-2 and TRBJ1-1; unclear D gene. The CDR3 spans 16 residues. V was shortened by 7 bases and J by 1 base, with 19 bases between the two germline ends. CDR1 is SGHAT and CDR2 is FQNNGV in the germline V gene. Full variable domain (remainder filled in from reference TRBV11-2 and TRBJ1-1): EAGVAQSPRYKIIEKRQSVAFWCNPISGHATLYWYQQILGQGPKLLIQFQNNGVVDDSQLPKDRFSAERLKGVDSTLKIQPAKLEDSAVYLCASNPFKSGRNTEAFFGQGTRLTVV.

There are a few counts of this clone. The rearrangement uses TRBV21-1 and TRBJ2-7; the table's D gene call, TRBD1, was not cross checked with the DNA. TRBV21-1 is marked as a pseudogene. The CDR3 extends over 15 amino acids. The CDR3 bases are TGTGCCAGCAGCGAGAACAGGGGGGCTTCCTACGAGCAGTACTTC. Translating it yields CASSENRGASYEQYF.

This chain uses TRBV30 with TRBJ1-6, with D unresolved. CDR3 size: 14 residues. From germline, CDR1 is GTSNPN and CDR2 SVGIG (reference sequence). The V gene lost 4 bases and the J gene lost 7 bases, with 14 bases spanning the gap. CDR3 residues: CAWKTGWMNSPLHF. The CDR3 DNA reads as TGTGCCTGGAAAACGGGGTGGATGAATTCACCCCTCCACTTT.